This TCR beta chain came from a study of breast tumors, draining lymph nodes, adjacent tissues. Study-level points and caveats: Tumor TCR diversity was below lymph nodes but above nontumor tissue. Most tumor T cells seemingly derive from lymph node, then expand in tumor.

Worth noting for this clonotype: Its specificity is unknown. This may be a read error: a much more frequent sequence differs by one nucleotide.

The lymph nodes were axillary draining lymph nodes from breast cancer patients. TCRdb reprocessed the multiplex PCR reads with MiXCR, giving one entry per CDR3 protein. The table has roughly 130,000 distinct CDR3 sequences, about 20% seen once; the top ten hold under 4.5%. Germline V CDR1 and CDR2: KGHDR, SFDVKD. The CDR3 is made up of 14 amino acids. Sequencing was done on a sample of axillary lymph node tissue. The TCR sequence derives from a female donor with breast cancer. Some clones in this sample may be carry-over from other donors' samples. The chain links TRBV24-1 to TRBJ2-2; possible D gene TRBD2, 5 bases. The CDR3, as DNA: TGTGCCTCCAGTGTCTCGGGGTTTACCGGGGAGCTGTTTTTT. Protein: CASSVSGFTGELFF.